This TCR beta chain was captured by sequencing in a study of shared clonotypes between healthy human individuals. The assay used deep level. The table came from immunoSEQ multiplex PCR; TCRdb's copy has only in-frame clones and leaves some out. This sample carries millions of clones, more than 90% of them seen once, and the ten largest clones take around 0.14%. Details on this clone: Its antigen is undetermined.

Overall study results and limits: It was only blood that was sampled, and tissue repertoires likely differ.

This CDR3 region has 14 residues. V was clipped by 3 bases and J by 6 bases; unmatched bases: 4. Germline V gene data show CDR1 as MGHRA and CDR2 as YSYEKL. Naive CD4+ cells were CD45RA-selected; the remaining cells were memory. The chain is built from TRBV4-1 and TRBJ2-1, with 8 nucleotides matching TRBD2. The specimen was naive CD4+ T cells sorted from blood. Subset indicated: CD45RA+ positively selected. This clonotype was obtained from a man aged 18-30 years in good health. The CDR3 coding sequence is TGCGCCAGCAGCCAGGGACTAGATCGCAATGAGCAGTTCTTC. Translation gives CASSQGLDRNEQFF.